The 31 T cell receptor beta chains below all came from one sample that was sequenced in a study of cytomegalovirus exposure and HLA in healthy donors. It was with 60 Vbeta and 13 Jbeta primers that the PCR ran. Sequencing used immunoSEQ multiplex PCR; TCRdb keeps in-frame clones, though not all of them. This table has around 200,000 clones, roughly 79% appearing once. Sequenced sample: PBMCs. The receptors originated from a young man in good health and CMV-seronegative.

The chain employs TRBV13 and TRBJ2-1, with 9 bases fitting TRBD1. Germline V CDR1 and CDR2: PRHDT, FYEKMQ (reference sequence). CDR3 length equals 19 residues. J lost 0 bases, V lost 6 bases, and 15 bases had no gene match. CDR3 sequence (DNA): TGTGCCAGCAGTCCTCCGGGACAGGGATTGGGTAGCTCCTACAATGAGCAGTTCTTC. Protein product: CASSPPGQGLGSSYNEQFF.

The chain carries TRBV19 and TRBJ2-1, with D possibly matching TRBD2 (6 bases). Germline V gene data show CDR1 as LNHDA and CDR2 as SQIVND (reference sequence). The CDR3 has 15 residues. V was pared by 1 base and J by 4 bases, with 11 bases between. The CDR3 sequence is CASSIAGGTYNEQFF. CDR3 sequence (DNA): TGTGCCAGTAGTATAGCCGGCGGGACTTACAATGAGCAGTTCTTC.

The chain carries TRBV7-2 and TRBJ2-5; TRBD1 matches at 7 bases. CDR3 size: 16 residues. Germline V gives CDR1 SGHTA, CDR2 FQGNSA. Trimming at V came to 5 bases and at J to 2 bases, leaving 11 bases not matched to a gene. In DNA, the CDR3 is TGTGCCAGCAGCCCCCCTTGGCAGGGGGAACAAGAGACCCAGTACTTC. Its protein product is CASSPPWQGEQETQYF.

This clone was observed a single time. This rearrangement joins TRBV7-2 to TRBJ1-4; TRBD1 agrees at 10 bases. In germline, CDR1 is SGHTA, CDR2 FQGNSA. This CDR3 contains 14 residues. The trim removed 5 bases at V and 7 bases at J, leaving 4 bases unmatched. The CDR3: CASSPDRGSEKLFF. The CDR3 nucleotides are TGTGCCAGCAGCCCGGACAGGGGGAGTGAAAAACTGTTTTTT.

This rearrangement joins TRBV7-3 to TRBJ2-2; 7 nucleotides agree with TRBD1. The length of the CDR3 is 16 residues. The germline V gene has CDR1 SGHTA and CDR2 FQGTGA. V shed 6 bases, J shed 0 bases, and the junction held 7 bases outside the gene matches. The CDR3 loop reads CASRLGTDANTGELFF. CDR3 DNA: TGTGCCAGCAGGCTCGGGACAGACGCGAACACCGGGGAGCTGTTTTTT.

This clone was observed once. The V call is TRBV6-5, the J call TRBJ2-7, with D perhaps matching TRBD2 (6 bases). The germline V gene has CDR1 MNHEY and CDR2 SVGAGI. V dropped 6 bases and J dropped 4 bases, with 16 bases sitting between them. The CDR3 length is 14 residues. The CDR3 region is CASRREPITYEQYF. CDR3 nucleotides: TGTGCCAGCAGACGGGAGCCTATAACTTACGAGCAGTACTTC.

This clone was counted a few times. The chain employs TRBV28 and TRBJ2-7; D not certain. Trimming removed 7 bases from V and 0 bases from J, with 4 bases in between. This CDR3 contains 11 residues. Germline CDR1 and CDR2: MDHEN and SYDVKM. Here the CDR3 reads CASTSSYEQYF. The CDR3 nucleotides read TGTGCCAGCACGAGCTCCTACGAGCAGTACTTC.

This chain links TRBV10-1 with TRBJ1-2; TRBD1 aligns across 7 bases. Unmatched junction bases numbered 6, after V lost 4 bases and J lost 1 base. This CDR3 spans 15 amino acids. Germline lookup yields CDR1 WNHNN and CDR2 SYGVQD (reference sequence). The CDR3 DNA follows: TGCGCCAGCAGTGCCGGGACAGCACTTAACTATGGCTACACCTTC. Amino acids: CASSAGTALNYGYTF.

The chain combines TRBV7-9 with TRBJ1-3; TRBD1 agrees at 10 bases. Losses at the gene ends were 2 bases for V and 2 bases for J; bases not matched to a gene: 3. The CDR3 has 16 amino acids. The germline V gene has CDR1 SEHNR and CDR2 FQNEAQ (reference sequence). CDR3 bases: TGTGCCAGCAGCTTATACGGACAGGGGGCTGGAAACACCATATATTTT. It specifies CASSLYGQGAGNTIYF.

The chain joins TRBV30 to TRBJ2-7, with TRBD2 identical over 8 bases. Germline V gene sequence: CDR1 GTSNPN, CDR2 SVGIG (reference sequence). The CDR3 extends over 13 amino acids. V shed 2 bases and J 6 bases; nucleotides not matched to a gene: 6. Written as DNA, the CDR3 is TGTGCCTGGAGTAGAGCGGGAGAAGCCGAGCAGTACTTC. Protein product: CAWSRAGEAEQYF.

This chain uses TRBV2 with TRBJ1-5; 7 bases line up with TRBD1. The CDR3 is 14 amino acids. The J segment lost 5 bases and the V segment lost 8 bases, leaving 9 bases of the junction unmatched. The germline gives CDR1 SNHLY, CDR2 FYNNEI. The CDR3 loop reads CASEQGTGDQPQHF. The CDR3 nucleotides are TGTGCCAGCGAACAGGGGACTGGGGATCAGCCCCAGCATTTT.

The J gene is TRBJ2-5, the V gene TRBV4-1, with 7 bases matching TRBD1. The J call may be mistaken, given a closer DNA end match to TRBJ2-7. The CDR3 has 14 amino acids. Germline-derived CDR1 and CDR2 are MGHRA and YSYEKL. The CDR3 coding sequence is TGCGCCAGCAGCCAAGGACAGGGTTCCTACGAGCAGTACTTC. Residues: CASSQGQGSYEQYF.

This sequence joins TRBV4-3 and TRBJ2-7, with 16 positions matching TRBD2. The CDR3 has 15 residues. V shed 6 bases, J shed 3 bases, and the junction held 2 bases outside the gene matches. Germline values: CDR1 LGHNA, CDR2 YSLEER. The CDR3 DNA sequence: TGCGCCAGCAGGGGACTAGCGGGAGGGGGCTACGAGCAGTACTTC. Encoded protein: CASRGLAGGGYEQYF.

V and J are TRBV5-1 and TRBJ2-1, with 9 bases aligning to TRBD1. Looked up from germline, CDR1 is SGHRS and CDR2 is YFSETQ. The ends lost 8 bases at V and 6 bases at J; junction bases unmatched: 6. This CDR3 comprises 13 residues. The CDR3 here is CASTPDRGNEQFF. The CDR3 DNA follows: TGCGCCAGTACCCCGGACAGGGGCAATGAGCAGTTCTTC.

V is TRBV19 and J is TRBJ1-6, with D maybe TRBD1 (6 bases). The CDR3 is 13 amino acids. CDR1 and CDR2 from the germline V gene are LNHDA and SQIVND (reference sequence). V shed 9 bases and J shed 5 bases, with 11 bases lying between them. The CDR3, as DNA: TGTGCCAGCCGACAGGTCCATAATTCACCCCTCCACTTT. This encodes CASRQVHNSPLHF.

The chain is built from TRBV6-5 and TRBJ2-1; the D is unclear. Germline V gene lookup returns CDR1 MNHEY and CDR2 SVGAGI. The CDR3 totals 12 residues. The V end lost 5 bases, the J end lost 7 bases, and 9 bases lay between the germline ends. The CDR3 region is CASSESGNEQFF. CDR3 nucleotide sequence: TGTGCCAGCAGTGAATCCGGGAATGAGCAGTTCTTC.

This clone has more than one count but fewer than ten. V gene TRBV29-1 combines with J gene TRBJ1-2, with no clear D. The germline gives CDR1 SQVTM, CDR2 ANQGSEA. CDR3 length: 11 residues. Trimming took off 4 bases at V and 4 bases at J, with 7 bases between the two ends. This CDR3 is CSVVSVYGYTF. DNA for the CDR3: TGCAGCGTTGTTAGCGTCTATGGCTACACCTTC.

This clone appeared a few times. The V call is TRBV7-3, the J call TRBJ2-2, with TRBD2 matching over 9 bases. V was clipped by 3 bases and J by 5 bases; unmatched bases: 4. This CDR3 is 15 amino acids long. CDR1 SGHTA and CDR2 FQGTGA come from the germline V gene. The CDR3 DNA reads as TGTGCCAGCAGCTTGGGCCTAGCGGGGACCGGGGAGCTGTTTTTT. It specifies CASSLGLAGTGELFF.

The chain carries TRBV4-2 and TRBJ2-1; D remains unclear. The CDR3 extends over 13 amino acids. V lost 5 bases, J lost 8 bases, and 13 bases lay in between. CDR1 and CDR2 (germline): LGHNA, YNFKEQ. The CDR3 spells CASSLDLGYEQFF. Here the CDR3 DNA reads TGTGCCAGCAGCTTAGATCTGGGCTATGAGCAGTTCTTC.

The chain has TRBV28 and TRBJ2-7; 8 bases are a match to TRBD1. J lost 5 bases, V lost 7 bases, and 7 bases had no gene match. The V gene's germline CDR1 is MDHEN and CDR2 SYDVKM. The CDR3 spans 13 residues. The CDR3 coding sequence is TGTGCCAGCAACGAACAGGGGGACCACGAGCAGTACTTC. Protein product: CASNEQGDHEQYF.

V usage is TRBV19 and J usage is TRBJ1-1; D not certain. V shed 4 bases and J shed 1 base, with 13 bases lying between them. Germline V CDR1 and CDR2: LNHDA, SQIVND (reference sequence). CDR3 length equals 15 residues. CDR3 loop: CASSTRASGNTEAFF. The DNA of the CDR3 is TGTGCCAGTAGTACCAGAGCTTCGGGGAACACTGAAGCTTTCTTT.

The chain joins TRBV5-1 to TRBJ1-1; D is ambiguous. The CDR3 sequence is 14 residues long. From germline, CDR1 is SGHRS and CDR2 YFSETQ. Trimming took 0 bases from V and 4 from J, leaving 10 bases between them. CDR3 protein: CASSLGRESTEAFF. Here the CDR3 DNA reads TGCGCCAGCAGCTTGGGAAGGGAGAGCACTGAAGCTTTCTTT.

The CDR3 spells CASRQGHTGVDYGYTF. CDR3 in DNA: TGTGCCAGCAGACAAGGCCACACAGGGGTTGACTATGGCTACACCTTC. The gene calls are TRBV11-3 and TRBJ1-2; the match to TRBD1 covers 7 bases. Losses at the gene ends were 6 bases for V and 3 bases for J; bases not matched to a gene: 13. This CDR3 comprises 16 residues. CDR1 is SGHNT and CDR2 is YENEEA in the germline V gene. The full variable domain, completed using reference TRBV11-3 and TRBJ1-2, is EAGVVQSPRYKIIEKKQPVAFWCNPISGHNTLYWYLQNLGQGPELLIRYENEEAVDDSQLPKDRFSAERLKGVDSTLKIQPAELGDSAVYLCASRQGHTGVDYGYTFGSGTRLTVV.

The CDR3 region has the DNA TGTGCCAGCAGCTTCCTCGACAGGGACCACGAGCAGTACTTC. Protein: CASSFLDRDHEQYF. J is TRBJ2-7 and V is TRBV7-6; TRBD1 aligns across 7 bases. CDR3 length: 14 residues. The V and J ends lost 3 bases and 5 bases, in that order; junction bases with no gene match: 7. The germline V gene encodes CDR1 SGHVS and CDR2 FNYEAQ.

The CDR3 is CASSRDSNYEQYF. The CDR3 DNA reads as TGTGCCAGCAGTCGGGACAGCAACTACGAGCAGTACTTC. V is TRBV6-5 and J is TRBJ2-7, with 7 bases fitting TRBD1. This CDR3 is built from 13 residues. In germline, CDR1 is MNHEY, CDR2 SVGAGI. J gave up 3 bases and V 5 bases, and 4 bases lay outside the gene matches.

This chain links TRBV25-1 with TRBJ2-5; 13 nucleotides agree with TRBD2. This CDR3 has 17 residues. The germline gives CDR1 MGHDK, CDR2 SYGVNS. V gave up 2 bases and J gave up 3 bases; unmatched junction bases: 6. For the CDR3, the DNA is TGTGCCAGCAGTGAAGGCAGGACTAGCGGGGGCGAAGAGACCCAGTACTTC. It specifies CASSEGRTSGGEETQYF.

The chain recombines TRBV6-1 with TRBJ2-7; TRBD1 is a possible D gene (6 bases). The V gene lost 2 bases and the J gene lost 2 bases, with 13 bases spanning the gap. This CDR3 spans 15 amino acids. Germline CDR1 MNHNS, CDR2 SASEGT. CDR3 region: CASSEPQGPTYEQYF. The CDR3 DNA is TGTGCCAGCAGTGAACCACAGGGACCTACCTACGAGCAGTACTTC.

The chain carries TRBV9 and TRBJ2-7, with D perhaps matching TRBD2 (6 bases). The germline V and J ends were trimmed by 2 bases and 3 bases, with 12 bases remaining between them. Germline V gene lookup returns CDR1 SGDLS and CDR2 YYNGEE. CDR3 length equals 14 residues. The CDR3 nucleotides read TGTGCCAGCAGCGTGCGGGACGTCTACTACGAGCAGTACTTC. Translated, it gives CASSVRDVYYEQYF.

The chain uses TRBV20-1 and TRBJ2-5; D gene unclear. V dropped 3 bases and J dropped 5 bases, with 7 bases sitting between them. The CDR3 has 11 amino acids. CDR1 is DFQATT, CDR2 SNEGSKA, per germline (reference sequence). Here the CDR3 DNA reads TGCAGTGCTAGGATGCGGGAGACCCAGTACTTC. Encoded protein: CSARMRETQYF.

With respect to this clone: Germline and junction disagree at one end, which may indicate a read error. This chain connects TRBV7-7 to TRBJ2-2; 10 bases agree with TRBD2. Germline V CDR1 and CDR2: SSHAT, FNYEAQ (reference sequence). The CDR3 totals 16 residues. The CDR3 spells CASSLIAGGNTGELFF. The CDR3 DNA is TGTGCTAGCAGCTTAATAGCGGGGGGGAACACCGGGGAGCTGTTTTTT.

This sequence joins TRBV2 and TRBJ1-6, with 8 bases fitting TRBD1. This CDR3 comprises 14 residues. Trimming removed 6 bases from V and 10 bases from J; junction bases left unmatched: 8. CDR1 is SNHLY, CDR2 FYNNEI, per germline. CDR3 loop: CASSKDREHSPLHF. The CDR3 DNA sequence: TGTGCCAGCAGCAAGGACAGGGAGCACTCACCCCTCCACTTT.